The 6 T cell receptor beta chains reported below all come from one sample, sequenced in a study of shared clonotypes between healthy human individuals. Produced via immunoSEQ multiplex PCR; TCRdb's table is partial and in-frame only. Among 2 million to 2.5 million clones, 90% to 95% were seen once, and the ten largest hold 0.13%. Sequencing was done on a sample of naive CD4+ T cells sorted from blood. Subset described: CD45RA+ positively selected. Receptors originate from a man aged 18-30 years in good health.

This chain joins TRBV19 and TRBJ1-6; D is unresolved. CDR1 and CDR2 (germline): LNHDA, SQIVND (reference sequence). V lost 5 bases and J lost 8, with 10 bases in between. This CDR3 spans 13 amino acids. The chain's CDR3 is CASSHRTDSPLHF. DNA of the CDR3: TGTGCCAGTAGTCACCGGACCGATTCACCCCTCCACTTT.

The chain has TRBV11-2 and TRBJ2-7, with TRBD1 matching 9 bases. Trimming took 5 bases from V and 11 from J; bases not matched to a gene: 13. Germline V lookup: CDR1 SGHAT, CDR2 FQNNGV. The CDR3 sequence is 14 residues long. CDR3 sequence reads: CASSLRPGTGTEYF. CDR3 coding DNA: TGTGCCAGCAGCCTCCGTCCCGGGACAGGGACGGAGTACTTC.

This chain connects TRBV4-1 to TRBJ2-3; D uncertain. V was cut by 0 bases and J by 3 bases, with 10 bases left in between. The CDR3 is 15 amino acids. Germline CDR1 is MGHRA and CDR2 is YSYEKL. The CDR3 region is CASSQEWPRTDTQYF. CDR3 bases: TGCGCCAGCAGCCAAGAATGGCCGCGGACAGATACGCAGTATTTT.

In its sample, this clone was seen a few times. The genes are TRBV5-1 and TRBJ2-1; 10 positions match TRBD2. The CDR3 has 14 amino acids. Germline V lookup: CDR1 SGHRS, CDR2 YFSETQ. With V trimmed by 4 bases and J by 4 bases, 2 bases remained unmatched. CDR3 in amino acids: CASSGTSAYNEQFF. The CDR3 DNA is TGCGCCAGCAGCGGGACTAGCGCTTACAATGAGCAGTTCTTC.

This chain joins TRBV29-1 and TRBJ1-1; 8 positions agree with TRBD1. The ends lost 2 bases at V and 3 bases at J; junction bases unmatched: 5. The CDR3 contains 14 residues. Germline V CDR1 and CDR2: SQVTM, ANQGSEA. CDR3 in amino acids: CSVEFGRGHTEAFF. The DNA for the CDR3 is TGCAGCGTTGAATTCGGCAGGGGGCACACTGAAGCTTTCTTT.

V gene TRBV6-5 combines with J gene TRBJ1-5, with a possible D match to TRBD1 (6 bases). The CDR3 runs 15 residues. CDR1 is MNHEY and CDR2 is SVGAGI in the germline V gene. The germline V and J ends were trimmed by 6 bases and 0 bases, with 12 bases remaining between them. Here the CDR3 DNA reads TGTGCCAGCAGAATCGACAGGTATAGCAATCAGCCCCAGCATTTT. Translating it yields CASRIDRYSNQPQHF.